The next 32 T cell receptor beta chains were all read from a single sample in a study of cytomegalovirus exposure and HLA in healthy donors. The PCR employed 60 Vbeta primers together with 13 Jbeta primers. The repertoire was sequenced with immunoSEQ multiplex PCR; TCRdb's copy has only in-frame clones and lacks some. Among fewer than 250,000 clones listed, roughly 77% were seen once. The specimen sequenced was PBMCs. Source of these receptors: a man aged 35-49 years in good health and CMV-seropositive.

Points on this clone: At one boundary the junction diverges from the germline segment, which might be a read error. The rearrangement uses TRBV5-1 and TRBJ1-3; D not resolved. CDR3 size: 15 residues. Germline CDR1 is SGHRS and CDR2 is YFSETQ. CDR3 DNA sequence: TGCGCCAGCAGCTTGGAGGAGAGCTCTGGAAACACCGTATATTTT. This encodes CASSLEESSGNTVYF. The variable domain in full, completed from reference TRBV5-1 and TRBJ1-3, reads KAGVTQTPRYLIKTRGQQVTLSCSPISGHRSVSWYQQTPGQGLQFLFEYFSETQRNKGNFPGRFSGRQFSNSRSEMNVSTLELGDSALYLCASSLEESSGNTVYFGEGSWLTVV.

The chain couples TRBV5-1 to TRBJ1-1; D is uncertain. CDR1 is SGHRS and CDR2 is YFSETQ in the germline V gene. This CDR3 comprises 16 residues. Trimming stripped 1 base from V and 10 bases from J, with 23 bases between. For the CDR3, the DNA is TGCGCCAGCAGCTTGAGAGTCCGGGTCCCTAGAATGGGAGCTTTCTTT. It encodes CASSLRVRVPRMGAFF. Based on the CDR3 plus reference TRBV5-1 and TRBJ1-1, the full variable domain is KAGVTQTPRYLIKTRGQQVTLSCSPISGHRSVSWYQQTPGQGLQFLFEYFSETQRNKGNFPGRFSGRQFSNSRSEMNVSTLELGDSALYLCASSLRVRVPRMGAFFGQGTRLTVV.

The rearrangement joins TRBV5-1 to TRBJ2-7, with a possible D match to TRBD2 (6 bases). Germline V gene lookup returns CDR1 SGHRS and CDR2 YFSETQ. V was clipped by 1 base and J by 3 bases, with 11 bases between them. The CDR3 loop spans 14 amino acids. CDR3 region: CASSLNFGGYEQYF. The CDR3 region has the DNA TGCGCCAGCAGCTTGAATTTCGGGGGCTACGAGCAGTACTTC.

Turning to this clone: One end of the junction varies from germline; a read error may be responsible. The chain employs TRBV28 and TRBJ1-5, with TRBD1 identical over 8 bases. This CDR3 comprises 14 residues. The germline V gene has CDR1 MDHEN and CDR2 SYDVKM. CDR3 bases: TGCTGTTCATCCGTGACAGGGGAGTATCAGCCCCAGCATTTT. Protein: CCSSVTGEYQPQHF.

The V gene is TRBV4-2, the J gene TRBJ1-2; 7 bases are a match to TRBD1. In germline, CDR1 is LGHNA, CDR2 YNFKEQ. J gave up 5 bases and V 4 bases, and 10 bases lay outside the gene matches. This CDR3 has 15 amino acids. CDR3 coding DNA: TGTGCCAGCAGCCCTTGGGACAGCGGAAAATATGGCTACACCTTC. Its protein is CASSPWDSGKYGYTF.

The chain is built from TRBV6-5 and TRBJ2-2, with 11 bases aligning to TRBD1. The germline V gene encodes CDR1 MNHEY and CDR2 SVGAGI. The junction had 5 bases not matched to a gene; V was cut back by 4 bases and J by 4 bases. CDR3 length: 16 residues. The CDR3 sequence: CASSWTGGGTTGELFF. In DNA form, the CDR3 reads TGTGCCAGCAGTTGGACAGGGGGCGGGACCACCGGGGAGCTGTTTTTT.

The chain is built from TRBV7-2 and TRBJ2-7; D remains unclear. V was cut by 7 bases and J by 4 bases, with 14 bases left in between. Germline-derived CDR1 and CDR2 are SGHTA and FQGNSA. The CDR3 spans 13 residues. This CDR3 reads CASTPSPGYEQYF. In DNA form, the CDR3 reads TGTGCCAGCACCCCAAGTCCCGGGTACGAGCAGTACTTC.

The chain recombines TRBV5-1 with TRBJ2-7; 13 bases are shared with TRBD2. The CDR3 covers 15 residues. Trimming at V came to 6 bases and at J to 2 bases, leaving 5 bases not matched to a gene. CDR1 and CDR2 from the germline V gene are SGHRS and YFSETQ. In nucleotides, the CDR3 is TGCGCCAGCACTGCCGGGACTAGCGGGGCCTACGAGCAGTACTTC. The encoded protein is CASTAGTSGAYEQYF. The whole variable domain, filled in from reference TRBV5-1 and TRBJ2-7, reads KAGVTQTPRYLIKTRGQQVTLSCSPISGHRSVSWYQQTPGQGLQFLFEYFSETQRNKGNFPGRFSGRQFSNSRSEMNVSTLELGDSALYLCASTAGTSGAYEQYFGPGTRLTVT.

The chain joins TRBV9 to TRBJ2-5; perhaps TRBD2 as D (5 bases). V lost 0 bases to trimming and J lost 7 bases, with 13 bases between them. This CDR3 region has 14 residues. Germline CDR1 reads SGDLS; CDR2 reads YYNGEE. The CDR3 bases are TGTGCCAGCAGCGTAGACATCTCACGGGGGACCCAGTACTTC. It codes for CASSVDISRGTQYF.

The chain joins TRBV7-9 to TRBJ1-2; D gene unclear. Trimming removed 6 bases from V and 2 bases from J, with 13 bases in between. This CDR3 has 14 residues. CDR1 and CDR2 from the germline V gene are SEHNR and FQNEAQ (reference sequence). CDR3 DNA sequence: TGTGCCAGCAGTCTAGACGTGTTCAACTATGGCTACACCTTC. Its protein product is CASSLDVFNYGYTF.

CDR3 coding DNA: TGTGCCAGCAGTAACAGGGGGTCTTCGGCTGGGAAACAGTTCTTC. As protein: CASSNRGSSAGKQFF. This chain links TRBV25-1 with TRBJ2-1, with TRBD1 identical over 8 bases. Germline lookup yields CDR1 MGHDK and CDR2 SYGVNS. The CDR3 contains 15 residues. The V segment lost 5 bases and the J segment 13 bases; nucleotides outside the gene matches: 16.

This chain joins TRBV7-3 and TRBJ2-5; 11 bases are a match to TRBD1. Looked up from germline, CDR1 is SGHTA and CDR2 is FQGTGA. Unmatched junction bases numbered 4, after V lost 5 bases and J lost 5 bases. The CDR3 is made up of 14 amino acids. This chain's CDR3 is CASSPRTGGETQYF. For the CDR3, the DNA is TGTGCCAGCAGCCCCAGGACAGGGGGCGAGACCCAGTACTTC.

In this sample, this clone turned up once. V gene TRBV28 combines with J gene TRBJ2-3; weak D call: TRBD1 (6 bases). Trimming took off 5 bases at V and 2 bases at J, with 20 bases between the two ends. CDR1 and CDR2 (germline): MDHEN, SYDVKM. This CDR3 is 17 amino acids long. CDR3 protein: CASSGGPGLGITDTQYF. The CDR3 coding sequence is TGTGCCAGCAGTGGGGGCCCTGGACTGGGAATCACAGATACGCAGTATTTT.

The V gene is TRBV5-1, the J gene TRBJ1-1, with D hard to call. Between the trimmed V and J ends, which lost 0 bases and 2 bases, there was a span of 11 bases. This CDR3 has 15 residues. Germline CDR1 SGHRS, CDR2 YFSETQ. The CDR3 DNA reads as TGCGCCAGCAGCTTGGCCAGGCAGATAAACACTGAAGCTTTCTTT. Its translation: CASSLARQINTEAFF.

Note on this clone: One end of the junction is discordant with germline, which a read error may explain. The V gene is TRBV6-1, the J gene TRBJ2-3, with D perhaps TRBD1 (6 bases). From germline, CDR1 is MNHNS and CDR2 SASEGT. The CDR3 totals 16 residues. The CDR3 here is CAISESRTASTDTQYF. The CDR3 DNA follows: TGTGCCATCAGTGAGTCCCGGACAGCTAGCACAGATACGCAGTATTTT.

This chain connects TRBV11-2 to TRBJ2-5; a weak D match, TRBD1 (6 bases). The CDR3 length is 15 residues. V lost 5 bases, J lost 2 bases, and 15 bases lay in between. Germline V gene sequence: CDR1 SGHAT, CDR2 FQNNGV. Here the CDR3 reads CASSRAGTLQETQYF. CDR3 nucleotides: TGTGCCAGCAGCCGAGCCGGGACACTACAAGAGACCCAGTACTTC.

About this clone itself: The junction differs from germline at one of its ends, possibly a read error. The CDR3 sequence: CAGSPNRDAQETQYF. For the CDR3, the DNA is TGCGCCGGCAGCCCCAACAGGGATGCCCAAGAGACCCAGTACTTC. This chain connects TRBV4-1 to TRBJ2-5, with TRBD1 as a possible D gene (6 bases). This CDR3 is built from 15 residues. Germline loops: CDR1 MGHRA, CDR2 YSYEKL.

This clone showed up just a few times. The chain has TRBV28 and TRBJ2-2, with 7 bases fitting TRBD1. The CDR3 sequence is 15 residues long. Germline trimming cut 7 bases from V and 2 bases from J; bases unmatched to any gene: 7. Germline V gives CDR1 MDHEN, CDR2 SYDVKM. The CDR3 DNA reads as TGTGCCAGCAAGAAAGGGACAGCCAACACCGGGGAGCTGTTTTTT. It is translated as CASKKGTANTGELFF.

The V gene is TRBV7-9, the J gene TRBJ2-7, with 10 bases aligning to TRBD1. Germline V gene lookup returns CDR1 SEHNR and CDR2 FQNEAQ (reference sequence). Trimming at V came to 5 bases and at J to 2 bases, leaving 12 bases not matched to a gene. The CDR3 is 17 amino acids. Here the CDR3 reads CASSKRSGTGAAYEQYF. The CDR3 DNA follows: TGTGCCAGCAGCAAACGAAGCGGGACAGGGGCCGCCTACGAGCAGTACTTC.

Notes on this clone: The junction departs from germline at one end; a sequencing error may be responsible. This rearrangement joins TRBV7-9 to TRBJ2-7, with D possibly TRBD1 on 5 matching bases. CDR1 and CDR2 (germline): SEHNR, FQNEAQ (reference sequence). This CDR3 contains 12 residues. The DNA for the CDR3 is TGTTCCAGCAGCTTAGCCAGGGACGAGCAGTACTTC. The encoded protein is CSSSLARDEQYF.

The chain couples TRBV5-1 to TRBJ2-7; 10 bases line up with TRBD1. V gave up 4 bases and J gave up 7 bases; unmatched junction bases: 8. CDR1 is SGHRS and CDR2 is YFSETQ in the germline V gene. The CDR3 has 14 amino acids. CDR3 region: CASSPGDRGGEQYF. CDR3 nucleotide sequence: TGCGCCAGCAGCCCGGGGGACAGGGGAGGAGAGCAGTACTTC.

The chain couples TRBV2 to TRBJ2-1, with TRBD2 matching over 8 bases. Unmatched junction bases numbered 3, after V lost 4 bases and J lost 4 bases. From germline, CDR1 is SNHLY and CDR2 FYNNEI. This CDR3 contains 14 residues. The CDR3: CASSGGRTYNEQFF. CDR3 bases: TGTGCCAGCAGTGGCGGGAGGACGTACAATGAGCAGTTCTTC.

This chain links TRBV7-9 with TRBJ2-3; unclear D gene. Germline lookup yields CDR1 SEHNR and CDR2 FQNEAQ (reference sequence). The CDR3 length is 14 residues. V shed 3 bases and J shed 0 bases, with 7 bases lying between them. The CDR3 sequence is CASSFSGSTDTQYF. For the CDR3, the DNA is TGTGCCAGCAGCTTTTCTGGCAGCACAGATACGCAGTATTTT. The variable domain in full, completed from reference TRBV7-9 and TRBJ2-3, reads DTGVSQNPRHKITKRGQNVTFRCDPISEHNRLYWYRQTLGQGPEFLTYFQNEAQLEKSRLLSDRFSAERPKGSFSTLEIQRTEQGDSAMYLCASSFSGSTDTQYFGPGTRLTVL.

The gene calls are TRBV14 and TRBJ2-3, with a weak D call TRBD1 (7 bases). CDR1 and CDR2 (germline): SGHDN, FVKESK. The germline V and J ends were trimmed by 0 bases and 3 bases, with 19 bases remaining between them. The CDR3 extends over 18 amino acids. The DNA of the CDR3 is TGTGCCAGCAGCCAAGATCGGAGGGTAGGGGGCCGGACAGATACGCAGTATTTT. This codes for CASSQDRRVGGRTDTQYF. Based on the CDR3 plus reference TRBV14 and TRBJ2-3, the full variable domain is EAGVTQFPSHSVIEKGQTVTLRCDPISGHDNLYWYRRVMGKEIKFLLHFVKESKQDESGMPNNRFLAERTGGTYSTLKVQPAELEDSGVYFCASSQDRRVGGRTDTQYFGPGTRLTVL.

The chain joins TRBV9 to TRBJ1-1; D gene ambiguous. This CDR3 is built from 13 residues. With 0 bases removed from V and 5 bases from J, the gap between germline ends came to 8 bases. CDR1 and CDR2 from the germline V gene are SGDLS and YYNGEE. Here the CDR3 DNA reads TGTGCCAGCAGCGTAGGGCAGGCGACTGAAGCTTTCTTT. Amino acid sequence: CASSVGQATEAFF.

This chain joins TRBV5-1 and TRBJ1-1, with D unresolved. Trimming took off 2 bases at V and 1 base at J, with 6 bases between the two ends. Per the germline V gene, CDR1 is SGHRS and CDR2 is YFSETQ. This CDR3 is 13 amino acids long. CDR3 amino acids: CASSFSENTEAFF. Here the CDR3 DNA reads TGCGCCAGCAGCTTCAGTGAGAACACTGAAGCTTTCTTT.

This CDR3 reads CASSPIAGGYEQYF. In nucleotides, the CDR3 is TGTGCCAGCAGTCCTATTGCCGGGGGCTACGAGCAGTACTTC. The gene calls are TRBV27 and TRBJ2-7, with D possibly matching TRBD2 (6 bases). CDR1 is MNHEY, CDR2 SMNVEV, per germline (reference sequence). Trimming took off 5 bases at V and 3 bases at J, with 14 bases between the two ends. The CDR3 is 14 residues long.

The chain combines TRBV29-1 with TRBJ2-1; TRBD2 agrees at 8 bases. The V gene end was trimmed by 3 bases and the J gene end by 3 bases; junction bases not matched to a gene: 19. Germline CDR1 is SQVTM and CDR2 is ANQGSEA. CDR3 length: 19 amino acids. The CDR3 DNA sequence: TGCAGCGTTGATCACCACCCAACCCCCGGCGGGAGGAACTACAATGAGCAGTTCTTC. Its translation: CSVDHHPTPGGRNYNEQFF.

The chain uses TRBV5-1 and TRBJ1-2; TRBD1 matches 7 bases. CDR1 SGHRS and CDR2 YFSETQ come from the germline V gene. The CDR3 runs to 15 residues. Unmatched junction bases numbered 7, after V lost 3 bases and J lost 2 bases. The CDR3 sequence is CASSYPGQRNYGYTF. In DNA, the CDR3 is TGCGCCAGCAGCTACCCGGGACAGAGAAACTATGGCTACACCTTC.

In its sample, this clone was seen a few times. This chain joins TRBV13 and TRBJ2-3; D might be TRBD1 (5 bases). Germline lookup yields CDR1 PRHDT and CDR2 FYEKMQ (reference sequence). Trimming took off 7 bases at V and 2 bases at J, with 16 bases between the two ends. The CDR3 covers 15 residues. The CDR3 here is CASNEKTEHTDTQYF. In DNA, the CDR3 is TGTGCCAGCAACGAAAAGACAGAGCACACAGATACGCAGTATTTT. Drawing the rest from reference TRBV13 and TRBJ2-3, the complete variable domain is AAGVIQSPRHLIKEKRETATLKCYPIPRHDTVYWYQQGPGQDPQFLISFYEKMQSDKGSIPDRFSAQQFSDYHSELNMSSLELGDSALYFCASNEKTEHTDTQYFGPGTRLTVL.

This chain links TRBV6-4 with TRBJ2-3, with D maybe TRBD2 (5 bases). The CDR3 covers 13 residues. V lost 6 bases and J 2 bases, leaving 9 bases between the germline ends. Germline V gene sequence: CDR1 MRHNA, CDR2 SNTAGT. CDR3 nucleotides: TGTGCCAGCAGCCACCGGGACACAGATACGCAGTATTTT. Protein sequence: CASSHRDTDTQYF.

V usage is TRBV27 and J usage is TRBJ2-7, with 8 bases lining up with TRBD1. The CDR3 extends over 14 amino acids. Germline CDR1 reads MNHEY; CDR2 reads SMNVEV (reference sequence). J was trimmed by 6 bases and V by 6 bases; bases with no gene match: 10. In DNA form, the CDR3 reads TGTGCCAGCAGCCCATTTAGGACAGGGTCCGAGCAGTACTTC. Translated, it gives CASSPFRTGSEQYF.